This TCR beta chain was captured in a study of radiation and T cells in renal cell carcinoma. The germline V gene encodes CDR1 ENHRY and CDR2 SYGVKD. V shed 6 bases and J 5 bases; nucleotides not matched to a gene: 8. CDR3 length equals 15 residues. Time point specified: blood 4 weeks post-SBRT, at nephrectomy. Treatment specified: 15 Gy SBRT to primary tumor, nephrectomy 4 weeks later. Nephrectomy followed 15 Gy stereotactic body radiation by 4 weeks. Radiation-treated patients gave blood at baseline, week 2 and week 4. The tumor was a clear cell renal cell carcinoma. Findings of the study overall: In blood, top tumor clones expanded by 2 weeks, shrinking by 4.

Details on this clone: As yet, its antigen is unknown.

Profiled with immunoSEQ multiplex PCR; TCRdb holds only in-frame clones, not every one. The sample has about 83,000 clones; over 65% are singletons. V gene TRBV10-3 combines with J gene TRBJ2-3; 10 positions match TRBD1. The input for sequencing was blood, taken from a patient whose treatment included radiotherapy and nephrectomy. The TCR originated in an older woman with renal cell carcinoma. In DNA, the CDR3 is TGTGCCATCAGCCTACTGGGGACAGGGGAAGATACGCAGTATTTT. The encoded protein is CAISLLGTGEDTQYF.